A selection of T cell receptor beta chains follows, all from one sample in a study of human thymus T cells. The protocol was immunoSEQ multiplex PCR, while the TCRdb copy is restricted to in-frame clones and leaves out a portion. The sample shows about 60,000 clones, 94% of them seen only once. The sequenced sample consisted of blood. Receptors were obtained from a boy under three years old with a congenital heart defect but otherwise immunologically healthy. Each CDR3 is given with its conserved first and last residue. A D gene is named only where the DNA matches it firmly. The listing skips clone size in some rows; elsewhere it reads once, few, many or a size class.

.	.	TRBV18	TRBJ2-5	TGTGCCAGCTCACCACCAGGTGAACAAGAGACCCAGTACTTC	CASSPPGEQETQYF
TRBD1	.	TRBV5-5	TRBJ1-1	TGTGCCAGCAGCTGGACAGGGGGGAACACTGAAGCTTTCTTT	CASSWTGGNTEAFF
.	.	TRBV29-1	TRBJ2-7	TGCAGCGTTGCCTTTCGCGGGACTCCGGGTTACGAGCAGTACTTC	CSVAFRGTPGYEQYF
TRBD1	.	TRBV7-9	TRBJ1-2	TGTGCCAGCAGCTTAGCTTCGACAGGGTATGGCTACACCTTC	CASSLASTGYGYTF
.	.	TRBV11-1	TRBJ2-2	TGTGCCAGCAGTACAACGGCTGCCGGGGAGCTGTTTTTT	CASSTTAAGELFF
TRBD2	.	TRBV4-2	TRBJ2-1	TGTGCCAGCAGCCAATGGGCTAGCGGGACCTACAATGAGCAGTTCTTC	CASSQWASGTYNEQFF
TRBD1	.	TRBV6-6	TRBJ1-5	TGTGCCAGCAGTGACAGGGGCAATCAGCCCCAGCATTTT	CASSDRGNQPQHF
.	.	TRBV15	TRBJ1-6	TGTGCCACCAGCAGAGAAACAAGCTCCTATAATTCACCCCTCCACTTT	CATSRETSSYNSPLHF
.	.	TRBV19	TRBJ1-1	TGTGCCAGTAGTACAGGGTATCTGAACACTGAAGCTTTCTTT	CASSTGYLNTEAFF
.	.	TRBV9	TRBJ2-3	TGTGCCAGCAGCGTAGACAGGGCCCCAGATACGCAGTATTTT	CASSVDRAPDTQYF
TRBD2	.	TRBV6-5	TRBJ2-1	TGTGCCAGCAGGCCAGCGGGAGGGTACAATGAGCAGTTCTTC	CASRPAGGYNEQFF
TRBD2	.	TRBV9	TRBJ2-1	TGTGCCAGCAGCGTAGTAGCGGGGGGTGTGAATGAGCAGTTCTTC	CASSVVAGGVNEQFF
.	.	TRBV6-1	TRBJ2-5	TGTGCCAGCAGTGAACGGGGACGGGAGACCCAGTACTTC	CASSERGRETQYF
.	.	TRBV7-7	TRBJ2-5	TGTGCTAGCAGCGGAGGGGGCCCCCAGTACTTC	CASSGGGPQYF
TRBD1	.	TRBV4-1	TRBJ1-1	TGCGCCAGCAGCCCGACAGGGGGAAACACTGAAGCTTTCTTT	CASSPTGGNTEAFF
.	.	TRBV9	TRBJ2-2	TGTGCCAGCAGCGTAGGACAGCCCGGGGAGCTGTTTTTT	CASSVGQPGELFF
.	.	TRBV4-1	TRBJ2-2	TGCGCCAGCAGGGCTAGTAACACCGGGGAGCTGTTTTTT	CASRASNTGELFF
.	.	TRBV7-6	TRBJ2-1	TGTGCCAGCAGCCCCTATCGGGGCGACAATGAGCAGTTCTTC	CASSPYRGDNEQFF
TRBD2	.	TRBV6-1	TRBJ2-5	TGTGCCAGCAGTGCCGGTGTGGGACTAGCGGGAAGAGAGACCCAGTACTTC	CASSAGVGLAGRETQYF
TRBD2	.	TRBV18	TRBJ2-3	TGTGCCAGCTCACCGACTAGCGGGAGAAAATTTCGCACAGATACGCAGTATTTT	CASSPTSGRKFRTDTQYF
TRBD2	.	TRBV7-8	TRBJ2-1	TGTGCCAGCAGCTTTTTCCGGACTAGCGGGGCCTACAATGAGCAGTTCTTC	CASSFFRTSGAYNEQFF
.	.	TRBV7-9	TRBJ2-1	TGTGCCAGCAGGCCTCAGGGGAGGGAGCAGTTCTTC	CASRPQGREQFF
.	.	TRBV5-8	TRBJ2-7	TGTGCCAGCAGCAGGACTCTCTACGAGCAGTACTTC	CASSRTLYEQYF
.	once	TRBV5-6	TRBJ2-7	TGTGCCAGCAATTTGGGGGCAGACTACGAGCAGTACTTC	CASNLGADYEQYF
TRBD2	.	TRBV5-1	TRBJ2-2	TGCGCCAGCAGCCCCCTAGCGGGAGGGCCGGACACCGGGGAGCTGTTTTTT	CASSPLAGGPDTGELFF
TRBD1	.	TRBV30	TRBJ1-5	TGTGCCTGCGGGACAGGAAGAAGGCAGCCCCAGCATTTT	CACGTGRRQPQHF
TRBD1	.	TRBV10-3	TRBJ2-2	TGTGCCATCAGTGAATTCAGGGGGCCGGACACCGGGGAGCTGTTTTTT	CAISEFRGPDTGELFF
.	.	TRBV6-5	TRBJ2-3	TGTGCCAGCAGTTACTCGGGTGATACGCAGTATTTT	CASSYSGDTQYF
.	once	TRBV15	TRBJ2-5	TGTGCCACCAGCAGAGATCCCCAAGAGACCCAGTACTTC	CATSRDPQETQYF
.	.	TRBV11-3	TRBJ1-1	TGTGCCAGCAGCTTAGATCCGCAGGTTGAAGCTTTCTTT	CASSLDPQVEAFF
.	.	TRBV7-2	TRBJ1-6	TGTGCCAGCAGCTTAGGGGGGGATAGGAATTCACCCCTCCACTTT	CASSLGGDRNSPLHF
.	once	TRBV2	TRBJ1-5	TGTGCCAGCAGTGATAACAGTTATCAGCCCCAGCATTTT	CASSDNSYQPQHF
.	.	TRBV30	TRBJ2-5	TGTGCCTGGATGTGGGGGCCCCTGGGGGAGACCCAGTACTTC	CAWMWGPLGETQYF
.	.	TRBV4-1	TRBJ1-2	TGCGCCAGCAGCCAAGTTGCGGTAGTCGGCTACACCTTC	CASSQVAVVGYTF
.	.	TRBV19	TRBJ1-5	TGTGCCAGTAGTATGAGGGGACACCGACAGGACCCTAGCAATCAGCCCCAGCATTTT	CASSMRGHRQDPSNQPQHF
.	few	TRBV7-8	TRBJ2-7	TGTGCCAGCAGCCCCGGGTACGAGCAGTACTTC	CASSPGYEQYF
TRBD2	.	TRBV6-5	TRBJ2-5	TGTGCCACCTCCGCGCGCAGCGGGGGTCAGGAGACCCAGTACTTC	CATSARSGGQETQYF
TRBD2	.	TRBV2	TRBJ2-1	TGTGCCGGCCCACCGGGACTAGCGGGGGGAACGTCGGGAAATGAGCAGTTCTTC	CAGPPGLAGGTSGNEQFF
.	.	TRBV19	TRBJ2-1	TGTGCCAGTAGTATAGGACACAATGAGCAGTTCTTC	CASSIGHNEQFF
TRBD1	.	TRBV29-1	TRBJ1-1	TGCAGCGTTGGAGAATTGGACAGGATGAACACTGAAGCTTTCTTT	CSVGELDRMNTEAFF
.	.	TRBV30	TRBJ1-2	TGTGCCTGGAGTGAGGGTAGGAACTATGGCTACACCTTC	CAWSEGRNYGYTF
.	.	TRBV6-5	TRBJ2-3	TGTGCCAGCAGTTATGACACAGGGGATACGCAGTATTTT	CASSYDTGDTQYF
TRBD1	.	TRBV5-6	TRBJ1-4	TGTGCCAGCAGCCCGGACAGGGGGATCACTAATGAAAAACTGTTTTTT	CASSPDRGITNEKLFF
.	.	TRBV18	TRBJ2-7	TGTGCCAGCTCCCTCGGGACGGGAAGACTCTACGAGCAGTACTTC	CASSLGTGRLYEQYF
.	.	TRBV11-2	TRBJ1-3	TGTGCCAGCAGCTTAGGACAGGCTGCCTCTGGAAACACCATATATTTT	CASSLGQAASGNTIYF
TRBD1	.	TRBV11-2	TRBJ1-1	TGTGCCAGCAGCTTCCGAGGGACAGGGGTAGGGAACACTGAAGCTTTCTTT	CASSFRGTGVGNTEAFF
.	.	TRBV5-1	TRBJ2-7	TGCGCCAGCAGCTTGGGACTAGTCTACGAGCAGTACTTC	CASSLGLVYEQYF
TRBD2	.	TRBV28	TRBJ2-1	TGTGCCAGCTCCAGCGGAGCGGGAGGGCCCTACAATGAGCAGTTCTTC	CASSSGAGGPYNEQFF
.	.	TRBV11-2	TRBJ2-7	TGTGCCAGCAGCTTAGTTCAGGTGATCGAGCAGTACTTC	CASSLVQVIEQYF
TRBD1	.	TRBV5-6	TRBJ1-2	TGTGCCAGCAGCTTTTCAGCAGGGGGACCCACTGACTTCTTC	CASSFSAGGPTDFF
.	once	TRBV12-2	TRBJ2-1	TGTGCAAGTCGATATGGGGGGTTCTACAATGAGCAGTTCTTC	CASRYGGFYNEQFF